This T cell receptor (beta chain) was retrieved from a study of PD-1 blockade in classical Hodgkin lymphoma. Study-level points and caveats: The study reported lower baseline TCR diversity in newly diagnosed patients than in healthy donors. Possibly reflecting disease activity or prior therapy, repertoire differences have causes that remain undefined.

Here immunoSEQ multiplex PCR was the method, and the copy in TCRdb shows in-frame clones only, minus some. The sample lists roughly 34,000 clones; around 94% were seen once. Time point specified: newly diagnosed, previously untreated cHL patient sample. Comparators were PBMCs taken from newly diagnosed, untreated classical Hodgkin lymphoma. The CDR3 is 15 amino acids. Germline lookup yields CDR1 MNHEY and CDR2 SMNVEV (reference sequence). Trimming removed 5 bases from V and 4 bases from J, with 14 bases in between. Points on this clone: The antigen is unknown.

Material for sequencing was peripheral blood mononuclear cells (PBMCs). This sequence was found in a human donor with classical Hodgkin lymphoma. V usage is TRBV27 and J usage is TRBJ1-4, with D possibly TRBD1 on 6 matching bases. CDR3 amino acids: CASSVWTAYNEKLFF. As DNA, the CDR3 is TGTGCCAGCAGTGTATGGACAGCCTATAATGAAAAACTGTTTTTT. The entire variable domain, with the rest obtained from reference TRBV27 and TRBJ1-4, is as follows: EAQVTQNPRYLITVTGKKLTVTCSQNMNHEYMSWYRQDPGLGLRQIYYSMNVEVTDKGDVPEGYKVSRKEKRNFPLILESPSPNQTSLYFCASSVWTAYNEKLFFGSGTQLSVL.